The text below deals with one TCR beta chain. This clone's antigen is unknown. Base qualities are missing; no much larger clone stands one base away. Collaborating institutions collected whole blood in K2EDTA tubes following their own protocols. For TCRbeta analysis, collaborator samples were shipped as frozen whole blood, as isolated PBMCs, or as DNA extracted from either sample type. The immunoSEQ Assay, a bias-controlled multiplex PCR, was used to amplify TCRbeta CDR3 regions from genomic DNA. The authors' analysis ran thus. Within the assay, amplification of reference gene primers was used to estimate how many nucleated cells each sample contained. Sequence reads were collapsed and filtered to measure the absolute abundance of every unique TCRbeta CDR3 rearrangement. Productive Simpson clonality was computed per sample as the square root of Simpson's diversity index over productive rearrangements. TCRdb re-hosts the immuneACCESS table, in-frame sequences only. Its copies lack some clones; in the studies checked, an unresolved V gene accounts for under half of them, and the cause for the rest is not known. V and J calls and clone size come straight from that table; D and trimming were deduced from the DNA. In this sample the table shows hundreds of thousands of clones, around 89% of which occur a single time. The ten largest clones represent approximately 4% of the sample.

The data originate from a study of blood T cell repertoires in COVID-19 (dated by TCRdb to 2018 to 2021). Study-level background: Collaborator samples came from the United States, Italy and Spain and covered acute and convalescent phases of COVID-19. The prospective study material was composed of cDNA or gDNA derived from T cells, B-cell-depleted T cells, or PBMCs. Deeply sampled blood TCRbeta repertoires from subjects exposed to, actively infected with, or recovered from COVID-19 were included in the dataset. A freely available public database, intended as a resource for researchers studying the immune response to SARS-CoV-2, is where the repertoires were released. Samples came from the ongoing ImmuneRACE study (first 160 participants) plus 1,254 subjects from 6 global collaborators. The sample metadata nearly always contained a de-identified subject ID, COVID-19 status, age in years and sex. HLA class I and class II types, where available, came from metadata supplied by the sample provider rather than from assay-based typing.

What the authors observed across the whole study: Clinical and demographic metadata were provided uncurated, with the amount varying by source and participant.

From a lookup of the germline V gene (reference sequence), CDR1 and CDR2 are GTSNPN and SVGIG. V has 3 bases trimmed and J has 7 bases trimmed; junction bases matching no gene number 6. The CDR3 has 13 amino acids, counting the end cysteine and phenylalanine. Only CDR3 DNA remains: 39 bases, in frame from the first base. The receptor chain draws on TRBV30 and TRBJ2-7; TRBD1 agrees with 10 junctional bases. The sample taken for sequencing was peripheral blood. The TCR sequence derives from a woman between 45 and 60 years old with active or convalescent COVID-19. The nucleotides are TGTGCCTGGAGGACAGGGGGCTTAGGGGAGCAGTACTTC. It translates as CAWRTGGLGEQYF.